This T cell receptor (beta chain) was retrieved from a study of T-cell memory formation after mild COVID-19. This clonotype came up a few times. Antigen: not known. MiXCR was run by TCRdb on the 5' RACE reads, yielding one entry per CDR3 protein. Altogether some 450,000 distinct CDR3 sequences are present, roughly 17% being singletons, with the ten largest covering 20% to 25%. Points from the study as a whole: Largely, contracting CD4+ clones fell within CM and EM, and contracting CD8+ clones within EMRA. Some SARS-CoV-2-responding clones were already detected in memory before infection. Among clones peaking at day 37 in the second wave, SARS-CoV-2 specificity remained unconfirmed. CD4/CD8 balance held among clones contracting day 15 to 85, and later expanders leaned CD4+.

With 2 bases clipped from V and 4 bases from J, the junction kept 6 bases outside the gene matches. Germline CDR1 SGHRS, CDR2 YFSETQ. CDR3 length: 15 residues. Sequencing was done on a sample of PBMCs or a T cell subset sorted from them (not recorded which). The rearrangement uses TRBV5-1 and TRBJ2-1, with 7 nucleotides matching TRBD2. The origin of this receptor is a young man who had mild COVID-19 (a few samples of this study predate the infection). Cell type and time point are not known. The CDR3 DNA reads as TGCGCCAGCAGCTTTTCAAGCGGGGAGTACAATGAGCAGTTCTTC. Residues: CASSFSSGEYNEQFF.